The sequence of this T cell receptor beta chain was determined in a study of blood T cell repertoires in COVID-19. Study information: Whether acute or convalescent, the COVID-19 samples came from the United States, Italy and Spain. Sample material is recorded as cDNA or gDNA derived from T cells, B-cell-depleted T cells, or PBMCs.

V lost 1 base, J lost 5 bases, and 9 bases lay in between. The CDR3 sequence is 13 residues long. Germline CDR1 and CDR2: MGHRA and YSYEKL. Seattle patients were enrolled while actively infected and followed longitudinally. Per the study methods: Reference gene primer amplification yielded estimated nucleated cell counts. This table comes from immunoSEQ multiplex PCR, and its TCRdb copy is limited to in-frame clones, with some not included. Clonal size and the V and J genes are those of that table, whereas D and trimming came from the DNA. In the table there are roughly 340,000 clones, roughly 86% of which are singletons.

The sequence was obtained from a woman in her sixties or seventies with COVID-19, enrolled during active disease. V gene TRBV4-1 combines with J gene TRBJ2-7, with D maybe TRBD2 (5 bases). Sequences were obtained from peripheral blood. CDR3 region: CASSQVGVHEQYF. For the CDR3, the DNA is TGCGCCAGCAGCCAAGTGGGAGTACACGAGCAGTACTTC.